Following are 21 T cell receptor beta chains from one sample sequenced in a study of T cell repertoires in cytomegalovirus infection. Each CDR3 protein is one row after TCRdb ran MiXCR on the reads. Of hundreds of thousands of distinct CDR3 sequences listed, around a tenth are singletons. Input material: PBMCs. The receptors were sampled from a human donor in good health (CMV status not recorded). Some clones in this sample may be carry-over from other donors' samples.

V usage is TRBV12-3 or TRBV12-4 and J usage is TRBJ1-2, with 9 bases that match TRBD1. The CDR3 sequence is 15 residues long. After removal of 7 bases from V and 4 bases from J, the junction contained 10 bases not matched to a gene. The CDR3 bases are TGTGCCAGCAAAAGACAGGGGGTGGAGACCTATGGCTACACCTTC. It codes for CASKRQGVETYGYTF.

The sample holds many counts of this clonotype. This sequence joins TRBV6-2 or TRBV6-3 and TRBJ2-3; 16 bases are shared with TRBD2. Germline V lookup: CDR1 MNHEY, CDR2 SVGEGT. The ends lost 4 bases at V and 2 bases at J; junction bases unmatched: 9. This CDR3 region has 19 residues. The CDR3 spells CASSFPPGLAGGYTDTQYF. The CDR3 DNA reads TGTGCCAGCAGTTTTCCTCCGGGACTAGCGGGGGGGTACACAGATACGCAGTATTTT.

CDR3: CASSQDKGTDTQYF. The CDR3 DNA reads as TGTGCCAGCAGCCAAGATAAGGGTACAGATACGCAGTATTTT. The chain carries TRBV4-2 and TRBJ2-3; D remains ambiguous. Germline values: CDR1 LGHNA, CDR2 YNFKEQ. The CDR3 extends over 14 amino acids. Trimming pared 0 bases from V and 3 bases from J, leaving 7 bases between.

The rearrangement joins TRBV11-2 to TRBJ2-3; 8 positions agree with TRBD1. CDR3 size: 23 residues. The germline gives CDR1 SGHAT, CDR2 FQNNGV. With V trimmed by 2 bases and J by 2 bases, 27 bases remained unmatched. CDR3 DNA: TGTGCCAGCAGCTTAAGCAGGGGGCGCATAAGCCGTCCTAAGGATCCTATCACAGATACGCAGTATTTT. Translation gives CASSLSRGRISRPKDPITDTQYF.

The CDR3 loop is CARGSHLAARYQETQYF. In DNA, the CDR3 is TGCGCCCGTGGGTCCCACTTAGCGGCCAGGTACCAAGAGACCCAGTACTTC. The chain carries TRBV10-2 and TRBJ2-5, with TRBD2 as a possible D gene (6 bases). Trimming pared 11 bases from V and 0 bases from J, leaving 25 bases between. This CDR3 contains 17 residues. Germline V gives CDR1 WSHSY, CDR2 SAAADI.

This clonotype has a count of ten or more. V is TRBV12-3 or TRBV12-4 and J is TRBJ2-3, with 13 bases aligning to TRBD2. This CDR3 is built from 17 residues. Trimming removed 7 bases from V and 6 bases from J; junction bases left unmatched: 13. The CDR3 loop is CASNPTSGRSGGDTQYF. CDR3 nucleotides: TGTGCCAGCAATCCGACTAGCGGGAGGTCGGGAGGGGATACGCAGTATTTT.

A few counts support this clonotype. The CDR3 coding sequence is TGTGCCACCAGTGATTTGACGGGGAAGACAGATACGCAGTATTTT. It translates to CATSDLTGKTDTQYF. The rearrangement links TRBV24-1 to TRBJ2-3, with D possibly matching TRBD2 (5 bases). This CDR3 is 15 amino acids long. V was shortened by 0 bases and J by 3 bases, with 9 bases between the two germline ends. CDR1 KGHDR and CDR2 SFDVKD come from the germline V gene.

There are many counts of this clonotype. The chain employs TRBV7-3 and TRBJ2-1, with 7 bases aligning to TRBD1. Unmatched junction bases numbered 5, after V lost 5 bases and J lost 1 base. There are 15 residues in the CDR3. Germline V gene data show CDR1 as SGHTA and CDR2 as FQGTGA. CDR3 residues: CASSRQGDSYNEQFF. CDR3 nucleotides: TGTGCCAGCAGCCGACAGGGTGATTCCTACAATGAGCAGTTCTTC.

This clonotype was observed many times. The rearrangement uses TRBV7-9 and TRBJ2-1; no clear D gene. The CDR3 loop spans 16 amino acids. In germline, CDR1 is SEHNR, CDR2 FQNEAQ (reference sequence). V was shortened by 4 bases and J by 0 bases, with 13 bases between the two germline ends. The CDR3 is CASSSKGGVSYNEQFF. The CDR3 nucleotides read TGTGCCAGCAGCTCAAAAGGTGGGGTCTCCTACAATGAGCAGTTCTTC.

A few counts support this clonotype. CDR3 bases: TGTGCCAGCAGCTTGAGCGGGAGGGTCGACGAGCAGTACTTC. Translated: CASSLSGRVDEQYF. The V call is TRBV7-3, the J call TRBJ2-7; 10 bases agree with TRBD2. V dropped 3 bases and J dropped 5; count of bases not matched to a gene: 4. CDR1 is SGHTA, CDR2 FQGTGA, per germline. This CDR3 contains 14 residues.

This clonotype appeared a few times. The chain combines TRBV7-2 with TRBJ2-7, with D possibly TRBD2 on 6 matching bases. V was pared by 2 bases and J by 2 bases, with 10 bases between. Germline lookup yields CDR1 SGHTA and CDR2 FQGNSA. This CDR3 is built from 14 residues. This chain's CDR3 is CASSLSGLPYEQYF. CDR3 sequence (DNA): TGTGCCAGCAGCTTATCGGGACTCCCCTACGAGCAGTACTTC.

The table lists this clonotype with a few counts. This chain joins TRBV6-1 and TRBJ1-5; D is uncertain. The length of the CDR3 is 15 residues. The V and J ends lost 5 bases and 2 bases respectively, with 13 bases between them. In germline, CDR1 is MNHNS, CDR2 SASEGT. The DNA of the CDR3 is TGTGCCAGCAGTTCGTCCGGGGTAGGCAATCAGCCCCAGCATTTT. It encodes CASSSSGVGNQPQHF.

The table lists this clonotype with many counts. As DNA, the CDR3 is TGCAGCCTGAGTGGCGGACAGGGGGCCGTTTTAAATTCACCCCTCCACTTT. Its translation: CSLSGGQGAVLNSPLHF. The chain couples TRBV20-1 to TRBJ1-6; 11 positions match TRBD1. The CDR3 sequence is 17 residues long. Germline V lookup: CDR1 DFQATT, CDR2 SNEGSKA (reference sequence).

A few counts support this clonotype. The V call is TRBV19, the J call TRBJ2-7; TRBD1 agrees at 8 bases. CDR1 and CDR2 from the germline V gene are LNHDA and SQIVND (reference sequence). The CDR3 totals 13 residues. The V and J ends lost 6 bases and 3 bases, in that order; junction bases with no gene match: 4. The CDR3 nucleotides are TGTGCCAGTAGCCCAGGGGGCTTCTACGAGCAGTACTTC. Amino acid sequence: CASSPGGFYEQYF.

This clonotype was recorded at least ten times. The V call is TRBV7-9, the J call TRBJ2-5; D is perhaps TRBD1 (6 bases). Per germline, CDR1 SEHNR and CDR2 FQNEAQ (reference sequence). V lost 5 bases and J 5 bases, leaving 15 bases between the germline ends. This CDR3 is built from 14 residues. The CDR3, as DNA: TGTGCCAGCAGCCCCCGTGGGGGCGTTGAGACCCAGTACTTC. Its protein product is CASSPRGGVETQYF.

This clonotype was picked up many times. The rearrangement links TRBV4-3 to TRBJ2-3, with 8 bases aligning to TRBD1. The CDR3 totals 18 residues. V gave up 0 bases and J gave up 2 bases; unmatched junction bases: 10. Per the germline V gene, CDR1 is LGHNA and CDR2 is YSLEER. CDR3 sequence reads: CASSQDVADRGFTDTQYF. CDR3 DNA sequence: TGCGCCAGCAGCCAAGATGTTGCCGACAGGGGCTTCACAGATACGCAGTATTTT.

The chain combines TRBV28 with TRBJ1-1; D is unresolved. Per germline, CDR1 MDHEN and CDR2 SYDVKM. Trimming took off 2 bases at V and 9 bases at J, with 13 bases between the two ends. This CDR3 comprises 13 residues. The CDR3 nucleotides read TGTGCCAGCAGTTTAAACGGCTGGGGAAAAGCTTTCTTT. This sequence encodes CASSLNGWGKAFF.

This clonotype showed up just a few times. The CDR3 spells CATSRDRDRGDTEAFF. CDR3 DNA sequence: TGTGCCACCAGCAGAGATCGGGACAGGGGGGACACTGAAGCTTTCTTT. This chain links TRBV15 with TRBJ1-1, with TRBD1 identical over 11 bases. V gave up 0 bases and J gave up 3 bases; unmatched junction bases: 3. The CDR3 runs 16 residues. Germline V CDR1 and CDR2: LNHNV, YYDKDF (reference sequence).

Only a few counts were recorded for this clonotype. The V gene is TRBV15, the J gene TRBJ2-7; 7 bases line up with TRBD2. The germline V gene encodes CDR1 LNHNV and CDR2 YYDKDF (reference sequence). Trimming took 0 bases from V and 2 from J; bases not matched to a gene: 10. The CDR3 is 17 residues long. DNA of the CDR3: TGTGCCACCAGCAGAGAAACGAGGCGCGGGAGAGCCTACGAGCAGTACTTC. Its protein is CATSRETRRGRAYEQYF.

V usage is TRBV20-1 and J usage is TRBJ2-3; D is uncertain. Trimming removed 3 bases at V and 4 bases at J, with 8 bases between. In germline, CDR1 is DFQATT, CDR2 SNEGSKA (reference sequence). The CDR3 length is 12 residues. CDR3 loop: CSARALSDTQYF. The CDR3 nucleotides are TGCAGTGCTAGGGCTCTTTCAGATACGCAGTATTTT.

This clonotype was observed many times. The chain has TRBV30 and TRBJ1-1; D is ambiguous. This CDR3 is built from 14 residues. The V end lost 2 bases, the J end lost 5 bases, and 15 bases lay between the germline ends. Germline CDR1 and CDR2: GTSNPN and SVGIG (reference sequence). In DNA form, the CDR3 reads TGTGCCTGGAGTTCGTGGCGGGGTCGGACTGAAGCTTTCTTT. It encodes CAWSSWRGRTEAFF.